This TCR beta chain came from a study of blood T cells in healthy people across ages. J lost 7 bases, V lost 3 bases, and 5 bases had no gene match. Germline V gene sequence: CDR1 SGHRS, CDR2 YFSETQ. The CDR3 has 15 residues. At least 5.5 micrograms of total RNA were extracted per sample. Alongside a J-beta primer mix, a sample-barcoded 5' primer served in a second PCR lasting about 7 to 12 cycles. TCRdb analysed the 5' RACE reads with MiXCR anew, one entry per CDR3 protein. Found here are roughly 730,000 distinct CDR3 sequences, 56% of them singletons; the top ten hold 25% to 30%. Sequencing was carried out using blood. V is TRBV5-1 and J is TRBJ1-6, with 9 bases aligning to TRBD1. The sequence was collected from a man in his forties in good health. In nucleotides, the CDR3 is TGCGCCAGCAGCTCGGGGGACAGGGCCAATTCACCCCTCCACTTT. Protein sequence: CASSSGDRANSPLHF.